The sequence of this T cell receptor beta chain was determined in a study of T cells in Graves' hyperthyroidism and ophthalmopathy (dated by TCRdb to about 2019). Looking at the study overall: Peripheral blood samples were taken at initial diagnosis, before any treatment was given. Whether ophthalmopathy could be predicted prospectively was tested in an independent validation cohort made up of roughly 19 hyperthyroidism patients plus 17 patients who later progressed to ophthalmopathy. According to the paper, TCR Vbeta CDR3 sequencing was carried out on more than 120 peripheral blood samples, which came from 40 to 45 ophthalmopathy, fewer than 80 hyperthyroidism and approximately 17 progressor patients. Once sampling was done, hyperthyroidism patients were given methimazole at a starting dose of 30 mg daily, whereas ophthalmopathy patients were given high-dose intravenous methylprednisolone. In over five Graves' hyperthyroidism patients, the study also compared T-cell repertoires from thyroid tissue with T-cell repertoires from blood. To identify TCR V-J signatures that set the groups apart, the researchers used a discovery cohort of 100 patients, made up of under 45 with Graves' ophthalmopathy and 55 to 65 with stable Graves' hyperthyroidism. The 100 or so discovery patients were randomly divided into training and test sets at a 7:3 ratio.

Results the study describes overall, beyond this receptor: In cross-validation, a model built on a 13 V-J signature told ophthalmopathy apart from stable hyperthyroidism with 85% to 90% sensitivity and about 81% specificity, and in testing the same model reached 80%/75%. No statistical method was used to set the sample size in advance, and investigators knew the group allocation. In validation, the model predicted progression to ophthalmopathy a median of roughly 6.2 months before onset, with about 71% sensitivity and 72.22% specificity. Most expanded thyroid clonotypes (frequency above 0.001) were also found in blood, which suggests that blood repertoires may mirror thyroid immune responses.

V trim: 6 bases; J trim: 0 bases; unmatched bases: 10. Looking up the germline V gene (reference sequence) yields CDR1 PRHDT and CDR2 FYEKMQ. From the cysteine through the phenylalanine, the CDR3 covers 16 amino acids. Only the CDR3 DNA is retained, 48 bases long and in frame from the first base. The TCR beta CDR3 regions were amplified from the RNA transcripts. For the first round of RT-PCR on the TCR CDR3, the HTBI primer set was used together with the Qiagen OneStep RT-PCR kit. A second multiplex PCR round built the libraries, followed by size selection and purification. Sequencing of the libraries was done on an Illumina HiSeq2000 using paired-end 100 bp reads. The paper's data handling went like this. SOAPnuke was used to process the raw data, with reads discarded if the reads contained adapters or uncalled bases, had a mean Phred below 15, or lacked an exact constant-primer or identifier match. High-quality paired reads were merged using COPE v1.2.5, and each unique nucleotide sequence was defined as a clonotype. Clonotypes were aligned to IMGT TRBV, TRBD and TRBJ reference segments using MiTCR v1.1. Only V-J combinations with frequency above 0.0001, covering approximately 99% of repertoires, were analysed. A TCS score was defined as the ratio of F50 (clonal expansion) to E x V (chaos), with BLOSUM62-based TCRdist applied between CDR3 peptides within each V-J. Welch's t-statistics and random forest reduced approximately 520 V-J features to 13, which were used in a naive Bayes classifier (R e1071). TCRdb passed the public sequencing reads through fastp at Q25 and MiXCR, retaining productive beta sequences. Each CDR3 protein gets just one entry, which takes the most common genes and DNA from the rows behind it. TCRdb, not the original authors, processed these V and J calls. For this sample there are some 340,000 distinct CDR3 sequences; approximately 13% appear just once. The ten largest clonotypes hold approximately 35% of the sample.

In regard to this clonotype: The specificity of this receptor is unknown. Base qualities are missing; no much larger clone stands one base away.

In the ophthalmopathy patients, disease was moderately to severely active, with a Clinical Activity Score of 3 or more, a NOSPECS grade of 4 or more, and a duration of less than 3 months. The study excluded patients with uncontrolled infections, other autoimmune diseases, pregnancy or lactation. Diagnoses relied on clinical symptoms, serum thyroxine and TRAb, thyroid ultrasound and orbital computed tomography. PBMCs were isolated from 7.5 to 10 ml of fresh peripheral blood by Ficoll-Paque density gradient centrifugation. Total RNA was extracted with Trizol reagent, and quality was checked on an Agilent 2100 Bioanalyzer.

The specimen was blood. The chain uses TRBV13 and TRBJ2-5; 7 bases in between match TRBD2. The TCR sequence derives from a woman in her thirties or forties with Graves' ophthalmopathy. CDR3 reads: CASSFYQRGDQETQYF. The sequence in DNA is TGTGCCAGCAGTTTCTACCAGCGGGGTGACCAAGAGACCCAGTACTTC. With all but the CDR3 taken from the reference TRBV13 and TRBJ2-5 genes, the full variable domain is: AAGVIQSPRHLIKEKRETATLKCYPIPRHDTVYWYQQGPGQDPQFLISFYEKMQSDKGSIPDRFSAQQFSDYHSELNMSSLELGDSALYFCASSFYQRGDQETQYFGPGTRLLVL.